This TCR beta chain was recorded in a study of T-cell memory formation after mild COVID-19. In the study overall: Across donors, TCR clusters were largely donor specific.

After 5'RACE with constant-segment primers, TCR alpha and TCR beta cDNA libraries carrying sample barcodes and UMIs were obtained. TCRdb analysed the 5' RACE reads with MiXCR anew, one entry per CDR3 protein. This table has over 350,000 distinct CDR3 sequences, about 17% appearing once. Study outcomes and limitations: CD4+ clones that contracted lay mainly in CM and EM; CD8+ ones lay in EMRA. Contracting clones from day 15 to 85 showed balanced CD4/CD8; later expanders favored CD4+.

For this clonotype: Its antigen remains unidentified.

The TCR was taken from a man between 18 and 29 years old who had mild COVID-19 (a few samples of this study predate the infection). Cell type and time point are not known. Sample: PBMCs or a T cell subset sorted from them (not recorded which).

This CDR3 reads CASSPRQDYGYTF. DNA of the CDR3: TGTGCCAGCAGTCCGCGACAAGACTATGGCTACACCTTC. This chain connects TRBV12-3 or TRBV12-4 to TRBJ1-2; no clear D. The V end lost 5 bases, the J end lost 3 bases, and 10 bases lay between the germline ends. The CDR3 extends over 13 amino acids.